This T cell receptor (beta chain) was recorded in a study of blood T cell repertoires in COVID-19. Study-level information: The cDNA or gDNA used as material had been derived from T cells, B-cell-depleted T cells, or PBMCs.

Per germline, CDR1 SGDLS and CDR2 YYNGEE. V shed 1 base and J shed 8 bases, with 18 bases lying between them. The length of the CDR3 is 15 residues. In the original processing: Reference gene primer amplification in the assay estimated nucleated cell counts. Measured with immunoSEQ multiplex PCR; TCRdb has only the in-frame clones, and not every one. The DNA gave D and trimming, while V, J and clone size come from that table. The sample contains fewer than 150,000 clones, 87% of which appear only once. The V and J genes are TRBV9 and TRBJ1-2; no definite D call. Sample: peripheral blood. The clonotype comes from a human donor in a cohort sampled during active COVID-19. Here the CDR3 reads CASSVLALSPGGYTF. The CDR3 nucleotides are TGTGCCAGCAGCGTATTGGCCCTATCTCCGGGGGGCTACACCTTC.